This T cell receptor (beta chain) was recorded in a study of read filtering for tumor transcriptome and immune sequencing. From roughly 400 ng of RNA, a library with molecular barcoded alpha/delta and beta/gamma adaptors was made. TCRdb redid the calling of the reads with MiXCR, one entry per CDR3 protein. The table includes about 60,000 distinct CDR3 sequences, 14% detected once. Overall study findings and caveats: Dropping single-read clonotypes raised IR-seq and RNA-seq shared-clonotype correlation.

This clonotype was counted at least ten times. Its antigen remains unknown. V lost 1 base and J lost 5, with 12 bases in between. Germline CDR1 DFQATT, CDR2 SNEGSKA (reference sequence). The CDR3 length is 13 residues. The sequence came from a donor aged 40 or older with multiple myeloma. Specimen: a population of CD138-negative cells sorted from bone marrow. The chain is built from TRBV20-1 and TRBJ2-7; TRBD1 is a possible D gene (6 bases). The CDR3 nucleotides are TGCAGTGCTAGAGGATTTTGGACAGACGAGCAGTACTTC. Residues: CSARGFWTDEQYF.